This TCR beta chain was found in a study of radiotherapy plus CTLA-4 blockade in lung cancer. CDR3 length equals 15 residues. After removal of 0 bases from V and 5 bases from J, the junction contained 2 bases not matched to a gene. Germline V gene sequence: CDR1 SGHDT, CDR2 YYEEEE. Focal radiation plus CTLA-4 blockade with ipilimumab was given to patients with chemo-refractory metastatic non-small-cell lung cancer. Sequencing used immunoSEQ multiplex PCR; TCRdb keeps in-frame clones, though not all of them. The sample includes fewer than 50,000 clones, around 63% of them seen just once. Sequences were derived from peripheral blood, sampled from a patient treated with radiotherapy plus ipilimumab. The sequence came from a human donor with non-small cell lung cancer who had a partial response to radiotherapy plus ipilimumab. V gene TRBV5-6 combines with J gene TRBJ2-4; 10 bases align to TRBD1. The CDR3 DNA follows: TGTGCCAGCAGCTTGGCAGGGACAGGGGAAAACATTCAGTACTTC. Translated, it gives CASSLAGTGENIQYF.